This T cell receptor beta chain was captured in a study of T-cell memory formation after mild COVID-19. Study results and limitations: The study detected some responding clones in pre-infection memory, suggesting cross-reactive memory joined. There was no confirmation that second-wave clones peaking on day 37 were SARS-CoV-2 specific. Shrinking CD4+ clones were chiefly CM and EM; CD8+ ones were chiefly EMRA.

Constant-segment primers and 5'RACE yielded cDNA libraries for TCR alpha and TCR beta, each carrying sample barcodes and UMIs. TCRdb recomputed calls from the 5' RACE reads with MiXCR, one row per CDR3 protein. Of nearly 350,000 distinct CDR3 sequences listed, approximately 13% were seen once; the top ten hold about a fifth. As concerns this clonotype: Its target is unknown.

The sequence derives from a man younger than 35 who had mild COVID-19 (a few samples of this study predate the infection). Cell type and time point are not known. The sample comprised PBMCs or a T cell subset sorted from them (not recorded which).

CDR3: CASRGAEDNSPLHF. The CDR3 nucleotides read TGTGCCAGCAGGGGGGCAGAGGATAATTCACCCCTCCACTTT. The gene calls are TRBV6-5 and TRBJ1-6, with D possibly matching TRBD1 (6 bases). This CDR3 contains 14 residues. Germline assignment: CDR1 MNHEY and CDR2 SVGAGI. The ends were cut back, 6 bases at V and 5 bases at J, with 11 bases in the middle.